Here is one T cell receptor (beta chain) with its context. This sample was included in a study of blood T cell repertoires in COVID-19. Overall study context: The samples span acute and convalescent COVID-19 from the United States, Italy and Spain. T cells, B-cell-depleted T cells, or PBMCs supplied cDNA or gDNA.

Authors' analysis steps: Estimated nucleated cell counts came from reference gene primer amplification. Generated by immunoSEQ multiplex PCR, the TCRdb table keeps only in-frame clones and is missing some. That table gives V, J and clone size, and the DNA gave D and trimming. The sample yields around 300,000 clones, 75% to 90% seen once. This CDR3 is built from 14 residues. The V gene's germline CDR1 is LNHDA and CDR2 SQIVND (reference sequence). This sequence joins TRBV19 and TRBJ1-5; 11 nucleotides align to TRBD1. The specimen was peripheral blood. The origin of this receptor is a woman aged 40-49 years who had recovered from COVID-19. CDR3 protein: CAGGGQGAGQPQHF. CDR3 coding DNA: TGTGCAGGAGGCGGACAGGGGGCCGGTCAGCCCCAGCATTTT.